These 8 T cell receptor beta chains were sequenced from one sample in a study of T cell repertoires in cytomegalovirus infection. TCRdb re-analysed the reads in MiXCR, keeping a single row per CDR3 protein. Of more than 500,000 distinct CDR3 sequences in the sample, more than 15% are singletons; the top ten hold approximately 24%. The sample taken for sequencing was CD8+ T cells from PBMCs. The source of these receptors is a human donor in good health (CMV status not recorded). Some clones in this sample may be carry-over from other donors' samples.

About this clonotype: One junction end disagrees with the germline gene, perhaps due to a read error. The chain recombines TRBV6-6 with TRBJ2-1, with 7 bases fitting TRBD2. Germline V lookup: CDR1 MNHNY, CDR2 SVGAGI (reference sequence). The CDR3 is made up of 12 amino acids. The CDR3 region has the DNA TGTGCCAGCACTGAGCGGGGATCCCCTCCAGTCTTC. It translates to CASTERGSPPVF.

In this sample, this clonotype turned up a few times. This chain uses TRBV19 with TRBJ2-7; TRBD1 agrees at 8 bases. The CDR3 spans 17 residues. Trimming cost V 0 bases and J 6 bases; bases outside gene matches: 13. CDR1 LNHDA and CDR2 SQIVND come from the germline V gene (reference sequence). The CDR3 region has the DNA TGTGCCAGTAGTATAGATTGGGGACAGGAACGCGGCTGCGAGCAGTACTTC. This encodes CASSIDWGQERGCEQYF.

At least ten counts were recorded for this clonotype. The chain links TRBV6-5 to TRBJ2-3; 12 nucleotides match TRBD2. The CDR3 runs to 20 residues. With V trimmed by 6 bases and J by 2 bases, 18 bases remained unmatched. The germline V gene has CDR1 MNHEY and CDR2 SVGAGI. CDR3 protein: CASSREASGRALVTTDTQYF. In nucleotides, the CDR3 is TGTGCCAGCAGCCGCGAGGCTAGCGGGAGGGCCCTGGTTACCACAGATACGCAGTATTTT.

This clonotype showed up many times. Here the CDR3 DNA reads TGTGCCAGCAGCCCCCTTCTCGGGACAGGGGGCAACACTGAAGCTTTCTTT. Translated, it gives CASSPLLGTGGNTEAFF. V gene TRBV7-6 combines with J gene TRBJ1-1, with 12 bases identical to TRBD1. The CDR3 totals 17 residues. V was clipped by 5 bases and J by 2 bases; unmatched bases: 9. CDR1 is SGHVS and CDR2 is FNYEAQ in the germline V gene.

This clonotype came up a few times. V is TRBV13 and J is TRBJ2-5, with TRBD2 identical over 14 bases. This CDR3 region has 16 residues. V dropped 5 bases and J dropped 4; count of bases not matched to a gene: 6. Germline lookup yields CDR1 PRHDT and CDR2 FYEKMQ (reference sequence). The CDR3 bases are TGTGCCAGCAGCCCCCGGACTAGCGGGAGGCGAGAGACCCAGTACTTC. This encodes CASSPRTSGRRETQYF. Full variable domain (missing parts from reference TRBV13 and TRBJ2-5): AAGVIQSPRHLIKEKRETATLKCYPIPRHDTVYWYQQGPGQDPQFLISFYEKMQSDKGSIPDRFSAQQFSDYHSELNMSSLELGDSALYFCASSPRTSGRRETQYFGPGTRLLVL.

This clonotype was recorded at least ten times. The chain joins TRBV25-1 to TRBJ1-1, with D hard to call. The germline V and J ends were trimmed by 2 bases and 1 base, with 11 bases remaining between them. This CDR3 spans 15 amino acids. Looked up from germline, CDR1 is MGHDK and CDR2 is SYGVNS. The DNA of the CDR3 is TGTGCCAGCAGTGAAGTGAAAGGATCGAACACTGAAGCTTTCTTT. It encodes CASSEVKGSNTEAFF.

This clonotype has at least ten counts. The genes are TRBV12-3 or TRBV12-4 and TRBJ2-3; TRBD2 is a possible D gene (5 bases). Trimming removed 8 bases from V and 0 bases from J, with 12 bases in between. The CDR3 extends over 14 amino acids. Here the CDR3 DNA reads TGTGCCAGCGTACCGGGGATTAGCACAGATACGCAGTATTTT. It translates to CASVPGISTDTQYF.

This rearrangement joins TRBV29-1 to TRBJ2-7, with 7 nucleotides matching TRBD2. J lost 2 bases, V lost 4 bases, and 8 bases had no gene match. In germline, CDR1 is SQVTM, CDR2 ANQGSEA. The CDR3 is 14 amino acids. CDR3 nucleotide sequence: TGCAGCGTTGCAGCCAGCGGGAAAGCCTACGAGCAGTACTTC. Its protein is CSVAASGKAYEQYF.